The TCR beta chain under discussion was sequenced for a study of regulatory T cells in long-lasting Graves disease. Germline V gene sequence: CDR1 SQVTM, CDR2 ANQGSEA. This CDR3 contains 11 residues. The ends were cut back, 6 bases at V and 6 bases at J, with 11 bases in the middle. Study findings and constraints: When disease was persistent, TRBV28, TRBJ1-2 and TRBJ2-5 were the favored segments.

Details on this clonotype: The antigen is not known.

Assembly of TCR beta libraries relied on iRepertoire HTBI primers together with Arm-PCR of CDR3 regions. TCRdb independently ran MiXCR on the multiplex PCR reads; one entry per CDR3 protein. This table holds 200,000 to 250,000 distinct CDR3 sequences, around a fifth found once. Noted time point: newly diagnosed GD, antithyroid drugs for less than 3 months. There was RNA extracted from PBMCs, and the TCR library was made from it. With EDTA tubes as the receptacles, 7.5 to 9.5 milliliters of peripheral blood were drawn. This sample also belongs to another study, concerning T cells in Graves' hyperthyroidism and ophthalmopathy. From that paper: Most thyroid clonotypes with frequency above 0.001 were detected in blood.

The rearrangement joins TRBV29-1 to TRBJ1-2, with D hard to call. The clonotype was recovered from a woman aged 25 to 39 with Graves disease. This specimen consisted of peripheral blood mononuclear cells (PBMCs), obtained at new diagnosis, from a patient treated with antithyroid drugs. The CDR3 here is CSVPDRDGYTF. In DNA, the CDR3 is TGCAGCGTCCCCGATCGGGATGGCTACACCTTC.